The 15 T cell receptor beta chains presented below share a single source sample, sequenced in a study of response to subunit inactivated influenza vaccine. TCRdb itself ran the RT-PCR reads through MiXCR, one entry per CDR3 protein. The table has fewer than 800,000 distinct CDR3 sequences, roughly 14% seen once. Sequenced here: PBMCs from blood, sampled 12 days after vaccination. Receptor source: a man aged 50-59 years who received an inactivated influenza vaccine.

The gene calls are TRBV15 and TRBJ2-1, with a weak D call TRBD1 (6 bases). V shed 5 bases and J shed 9 bases, with 23 bases lying between them. CDR3 size: 16 residues. Germline V lookup: CDR1 LNHNV, CDR2 YYDKDF (reference sequence). The chain's CDR3 is CATSALGASRGAEQFF. The CDR3 nucleotides are TGTGCCACCAGCGCCCTGGGGGCTAGCCGAGGGGCTGAGCAGTTCTTC. The whole variable domain, filled in from reference TRBV15 and TRBJ2-1, reads DAMVIQNPRYQVTQFGKPVTLSCSQTLNHNVMYWYQQKSSQAPKLLFHYYDKDFNNEADTPDNFQSRRPNTSFCFLDIRSPGLGDTAMYLCATSALGASRGAEQFFGPGTRLTVL.

At least ten counts were recorded for this clonotype. The V gene is TRBV28, the J gene TRBJ2-1; 7 bases fit TRBD1. Germline trimming cut 5 bases from V and 4 bases from J; bases unmatched to any gene: 5. CDR1 and CDR2 from the germline V gene are MDHEN and SYDVKM. The CDR3 sequence is 14 residues long. The CDR3 DNA reads TGTGCCAGCAGTCTTGGACAGGCTTACAATGAGCAGTTCTTC. Translated: CASSLGQAYNEQFF.

This clonotype was counted a few times. The chain carries TRBV20-1 and TRBJ1-6, with unresolved D. Between the trimmed V and J ends, which lost 6 bases and 0 bases, there was a span of 12 bases. CDR1 and CDR2 from the germline V gene are DFQATT and SNEGSKA (reference sequence). This CDR3 has 15 residues. CDR3 in DNA: TGCAGTGCGCCGGACGGTAGCTCCTATAATTCACCCCTCCACTTT. Its protein product is CSAPDGSSYNSPLHF.

The chain has TRBV5-1 and TRBJ2-3; 9 nucleotides align to TRBD2. The germline gives CDR1 SGHRS, CDR2 YFSETQ. There are 13 residues in the CDR3. CDR3 in DNA: TGCGCTACAGCGGGGGGCTTAACAGATACGCAGTATTTT. Translation: CATAGGLTDTQYF.

This clonotype was found a few times. V is TRBV3-1 and J is TRBJ2-4; 8 bases align to TRBD2. CDR1 and CDR2 from the germline V gene are LGHDT and YNNKEL (reference sequence). J lost 8 bases, V lost 4 bases, and 10 bases had no gene match. CDR3 length equals 15 residues. The CDR3 DNA follows: TGTGCCAGCAGCCGAAATTTAGCGGGAATTGACATTCAGTACTTC. Translation: CASSRNLAGIDIQYF.

This clonotype was recorded a few times. Here the CDR3 reads CSARGAFNQPQHF. The CDR3 DNA is TGCAGTGCTAGAGGTGCTTTTAATCAGCCCCAGCATTTT. The rearrangement links TRBV20-1 to TRBJ1-5; D is ambiguous. The V end lost 1 base, the J end lost 4 bases, and 8 bases lay between the germline ends. Germline CDR1 reads DFQATT; CDR2 reads SNEGSKA (reference sequence). This CDR3 spans 13 amino acids.

This chain links TRBV7-8 with TRBJ1-2; 10 positions agree with TRBD1. CDR3 length: 17 amino acids. V lost 0 bases, J lost 3 bases, and 7 bases stayed unmatched. Per germline, CDR1 SGHVS and CDR2 FQNEAQ. The CDR3 here is CASSLAPDRGTYYGYTF. The CDR3 DNA sequence: TGTGCCAGCAGCTTAGCGCCGGACAGGGGGACCTACTATGGCTACACCTTC.

The rearrangement joins TRBV15 to TRBJ2-7, with D possibly being TRBD1 or TRBD2 (5 bases each). Looked up from germline, CDR1 is LNHNV and CDR2 is YYDKDF (reference sequence). This CDR3 is 13 amino acids long. Trimming cost V 5 bases and J 5 bases, with 13 bases left between them. CDR3 sequence: CATSLLRGDEQYF. CDR3 DNA sequence: TGTGCCACCAGCCTCCTACGAGGGGACGAGCAGTACTTC.

This clonotype has more than one count but fewer than ten. J is TRBJ1-4 and V is TRBV20-1; D not resolved. The CDR3 covers 13 residues. Germline values: CDR1 DFQATT, CDR2 SNEGSKA (reference sequence). The ends were cut back, 4 bases at V and 3 bases at J, with 9 bases in the middle. In DNA form, the CDR3 reads TGCAGTGCTATCGGACCTTCTAATGAAAAACTGTTTTTT. It specifies CSAIGPSNEKLFF.

This clonotype was recorded a few times. This chain joins TRBV12-3 or TRBV12-4 and TRBJ2-7, with 14 bases lining up with TRBD2. The CDR3 spans 16 residues. V trimming: 4 bases; J trimming: 7 bases; junction bases outside the gene matches: 9. The CDR3 reads CASSYAPGTSGSEQYF. Here the CDR3 DNA reads TGTGCCAGCAGTTATGCTCCCGGGACTAGCGGGAGTGAGCAGTACTTC.

This clonotype was detected only a few times. The chain has TRBV9 and TRBJ2-1, with D uncertain. This CDR3 comprises 14 residues. Trimming took 0 bases from V and 5 from J, leaving 9 bases between them. Per the germline V gene, CDR1 is SGDLS and CDR2 is YYNGEE. This CDR3 reads CASSVADRDNEQFF. DNA for the CDR3: TGTGCCAGCAGCGTAGCGGACCGAGACAATGAGCAGTTCTTC.

This clonotype was observed a handful of times. The chain links TRBV10-3 to TRBJ2-2; 9 nucleotides align to TRBD1. Unmatched junction bases numbered 12, after V lost 4 bases and J lost 6 bases. From germline, CDR1 is ENHRY and CDR2 SYGVKD. This CDR3 comprises 17 residues. DNA for the CDR3: TGTGCCATCAGTGGTGGCTGGACAGGGGTTGGCGCCGGGGAGCTGTTTTTT. Its translation is CAISGGWTGVGAGELFF.

This clonotype was detected a few times. This chain's CDR3 is CASSLGVAGNPYF. The CDR3 DNA reads as TGTGCCAGCAGCTTAGGGGTAGCGGGGAACCCCTACTTC. The rearrangement joins TRBV7-2 to TRBJ2-7, with TRBD2 matching 8 bases. Germline V gives CDR1 SGHTA, CDR2 FQGNSA. The CDR3 sequence is 13 residues long. V trimming: 1 base; J trimming: 13 bases; junction bases outside the gene matches: 9.

The J gene is TRBJ1-4, the V gene TRBV29-1; no definite D call. CDR1 SQVTM and CDR2 ANQGSEA come from the germline V gene. Between the trimmed V and J ends, which lost 4 bases and 8 bases, there was a span of 11 bases. This CDR3 is 12 amino acids long. The CDR3 nucleotides are TGCAGCGTTGGTCGGAAAGGGGAAAAACTGTTTTTT. It is translated as CSVGRKGEKLFF.

The chain is built from TRBV7-2 and TRBJ1-2, with D perhaps TRBD1 (5 bases). Germline V gene lookup returns CDR1 SGHTA and CDR2 FQGNSA. CDR3 size: 13 residues. V lost 7 bases to trimming and J lost 6 bases, with 15 bases between them. The CDR3 DNA sequence: TGTGCCAGCACCGCTGGGGGGAGCGATGGCTACACCTTC. The encoded protein is CASTAGGSDGYTF.